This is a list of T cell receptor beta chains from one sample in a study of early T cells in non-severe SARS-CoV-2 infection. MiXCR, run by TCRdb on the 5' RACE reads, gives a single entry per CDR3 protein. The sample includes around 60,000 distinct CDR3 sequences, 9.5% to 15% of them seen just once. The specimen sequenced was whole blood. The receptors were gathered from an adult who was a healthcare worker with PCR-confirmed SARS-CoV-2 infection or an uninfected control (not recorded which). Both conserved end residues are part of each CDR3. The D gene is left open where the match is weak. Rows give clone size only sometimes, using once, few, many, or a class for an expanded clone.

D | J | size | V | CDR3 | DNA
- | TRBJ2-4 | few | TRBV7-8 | CASSVQVLNIQYF | TGTGCCAGCAGCGTTCAGGTTTTGAACATTCAGTACTTC
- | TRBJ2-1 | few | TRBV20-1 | CSARDRIRTYNEQFF | TGCAGTGCTAGAGATCGTATCAGAACCTACAATGAGCAGTTCTTC
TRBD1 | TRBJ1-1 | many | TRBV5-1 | CASSFGRGTEAFF | TGCGCCAGCAGCTTTGGCAGGGGGACTGAAGCTTTCTTT
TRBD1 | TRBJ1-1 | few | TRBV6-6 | CASSSGGLNTEAFF | TGTGCCAGCAGTTCAGGGGGGTTGAACACTGAAGCTTTCTTT
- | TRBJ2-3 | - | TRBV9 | CASSVDPSTDTQYF | TGTGCCAGCAGCGTAGATCCTAGCACAGATACGCAGTATTTT
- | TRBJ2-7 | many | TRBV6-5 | CASSYSGQLSYEQYF | TGTGCCAGCAGTTACTCGGGGCAGCTCTCCTACGAGCAGTACTTC
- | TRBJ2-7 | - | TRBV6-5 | CASSNTGRGSEQYF | TGTGCCAGCAGTAACACTGGCCGGGGGAGCGAGCAGTACTTC
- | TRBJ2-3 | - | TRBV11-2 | CASSLDIRDTQYF | TGTGCCAGCAGCTTAGATATTCGAGATACGCAGTATTTT
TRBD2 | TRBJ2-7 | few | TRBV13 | CASSSGLVVVEQYF | TGTGCCAGCAGCTCGGGACTAGTGGTAGTCGAGCAGTACTTC
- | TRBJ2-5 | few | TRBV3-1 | CASSQAGETQYF | TGTGCCAGCAGCCAAGCTGGGGAGACCCAGTACTTC
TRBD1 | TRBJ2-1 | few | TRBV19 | CASRTGGNVDEQFF | TGTGCCAGTCGGACAGGGGGCAACGTCGATGAGCAGTTCTTC
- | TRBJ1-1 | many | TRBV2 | CASSGMDGVVTEAFF | TGTGCCAGCAGTGGGATGGATGGGGTCGTCACTGAAGCTTTCTTT
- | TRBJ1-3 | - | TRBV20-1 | CSATGETGNTIYF | TGCAGTGCTACAGGGGAAACTGGAAACACCATATATTTT
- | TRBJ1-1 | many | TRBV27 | CASSLVSGRFEAFF | TGTGCCAGCAGTTTGGTTTCTGGACGGTTTGAAGCTTTCTTT
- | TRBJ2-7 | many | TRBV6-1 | CASSEAWSPGSSYEQYF | TGTGCCAGCAGTGAAGCCTGGTCCCCGGGATCGTCCTACGAGCAGTACTTC
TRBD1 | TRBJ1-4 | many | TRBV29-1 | CSVEVLAGGGNEKLFF | TGCAGCGTTGAAGTGTTGGCAGGGGGTGGGAATGAAAAACTGTTTTTT
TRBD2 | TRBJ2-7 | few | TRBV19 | CASSPLGLAGNGQYF | TGTGCCAGTAGTCCCCTCGGACTAGCGGGAAATGGGCAGTACTTC
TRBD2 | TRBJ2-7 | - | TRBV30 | CAWSGASGRIYYEQYF | TGTGCCTGGAGTGGGGCTAGCGGGAGGATATACTACGAGCAGTACTTC
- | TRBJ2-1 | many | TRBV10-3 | CAISPVGRDSNEQFF | TGTGCCATCAGCCCCGTCGGGCGGGATTCAAATGAGCAGTTCTTC
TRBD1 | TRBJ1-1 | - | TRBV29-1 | CSGEPGTGNTEAFF | TGCAGCGGGGAGCCCGGGACAGGGAACACTGAAGCTTTCTTT
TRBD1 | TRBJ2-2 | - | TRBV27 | CASSPARQGNTGELFF | TGTGCCAGCAGTCCGGCCCGACAGGGAAACACCGGGGAGCTGTTTTTT
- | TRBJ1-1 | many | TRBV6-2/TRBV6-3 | CASSYGGTEAFF | TGTGCCAGCAGTTACGGGGGAACTGAAGCTTTCTTT
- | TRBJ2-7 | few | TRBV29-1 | CSVRGAPDYEQYF | TGCAGCGTTCGGGGCGCCCCCGACTACGAGCAGTACTTC
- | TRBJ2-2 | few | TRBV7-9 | CADSGRVGELFF | TGTGCCGACTCGGGACGGGTCGGGGAGCTGTTTTTT
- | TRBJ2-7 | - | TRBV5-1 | CASSVDGDYEQYF | TGCGCCAGCTCAGTTGACGGAGACTACGAGCAGTACTTC
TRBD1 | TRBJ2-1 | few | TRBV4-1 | CASSPMTGEREQFF | TGCGCCAGCAGCCCTATGACAGGGGAGCGCGAGCAGTTCTTC
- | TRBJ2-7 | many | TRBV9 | CASSVEGGRGYYEQYF | TGTGCCAGCAGCGTAGAGGGGGGGCGCGGGTACTACGAGCAGTACTTC
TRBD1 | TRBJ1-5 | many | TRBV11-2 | CASKWTGYQPQHF | TGTGCCAGCAAATGGACAGGCTATCAGCCCCAGCATTTT
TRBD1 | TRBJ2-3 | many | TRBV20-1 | CSATGQGNYDTQYF | TGCAGTGCAACGGGACAGGGAAATTACGATACGCAGTATTTT
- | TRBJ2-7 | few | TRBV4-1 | CASSQDRPTISYEQYF | TGCGCCAGCAGCCAAGACAGGCCAACGATTTCCTACGAGCAGTACTTC
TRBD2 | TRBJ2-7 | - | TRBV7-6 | CASSPGTSGSGEQYF | TGTGCCAGCAGCCCCGGGACTAGCGGGAGTGGCGAGCAGTACTTC